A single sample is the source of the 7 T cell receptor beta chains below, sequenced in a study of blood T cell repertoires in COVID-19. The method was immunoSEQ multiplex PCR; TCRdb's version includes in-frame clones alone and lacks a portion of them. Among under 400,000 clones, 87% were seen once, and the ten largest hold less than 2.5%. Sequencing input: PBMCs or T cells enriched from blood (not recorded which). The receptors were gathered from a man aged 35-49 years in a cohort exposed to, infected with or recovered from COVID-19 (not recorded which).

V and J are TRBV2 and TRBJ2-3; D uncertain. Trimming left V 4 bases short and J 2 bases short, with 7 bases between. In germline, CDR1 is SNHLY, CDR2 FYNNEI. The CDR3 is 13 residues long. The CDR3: CASSGSHTDTQYF. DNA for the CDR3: TGTGCCAGCAGTGGATCACACACAGATACGCAGTATTTT.

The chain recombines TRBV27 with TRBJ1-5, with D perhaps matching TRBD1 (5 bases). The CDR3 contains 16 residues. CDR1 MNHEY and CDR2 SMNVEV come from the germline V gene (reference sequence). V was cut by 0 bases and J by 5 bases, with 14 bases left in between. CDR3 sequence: CASSLSYGGRYQPQHF. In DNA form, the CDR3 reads TGTGCCAGCAGTTTATCGTACGGGGGACGTTATCAGCCCCAGCATTTT.

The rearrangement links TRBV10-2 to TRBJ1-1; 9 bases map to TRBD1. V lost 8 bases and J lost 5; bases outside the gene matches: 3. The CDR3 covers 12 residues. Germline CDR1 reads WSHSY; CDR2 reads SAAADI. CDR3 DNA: TGCGCCAGCGCACAGGGGGCGACTGAAGCTTTCTTT. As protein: CASAQGATEAFF.

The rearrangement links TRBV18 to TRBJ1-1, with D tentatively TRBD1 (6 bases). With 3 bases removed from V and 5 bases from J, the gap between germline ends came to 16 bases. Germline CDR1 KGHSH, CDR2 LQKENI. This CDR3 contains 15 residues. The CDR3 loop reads CASSPSAGAETEAFF. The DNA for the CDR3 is TGTGCCAGCTCACCCTCGGCGGGGGCAGAGACTGAAGCTTTCTTT.

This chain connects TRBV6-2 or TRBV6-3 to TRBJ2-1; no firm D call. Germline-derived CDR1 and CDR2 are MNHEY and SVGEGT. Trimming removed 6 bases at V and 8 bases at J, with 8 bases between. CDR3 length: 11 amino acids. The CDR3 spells CASSRRDEQFF. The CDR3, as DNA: TGTGCCAGCAGCCGACGGGATGAGCAGTTCTTC.

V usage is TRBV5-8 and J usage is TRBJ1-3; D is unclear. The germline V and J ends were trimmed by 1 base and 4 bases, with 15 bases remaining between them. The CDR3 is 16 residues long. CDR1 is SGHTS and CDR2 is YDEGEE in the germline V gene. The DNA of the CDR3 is TGTGCCAGCAGCTTGTCATGGCGGAAAATGGGAAACACCATATATTTT. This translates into CASSLSWRKMGNTIYF.

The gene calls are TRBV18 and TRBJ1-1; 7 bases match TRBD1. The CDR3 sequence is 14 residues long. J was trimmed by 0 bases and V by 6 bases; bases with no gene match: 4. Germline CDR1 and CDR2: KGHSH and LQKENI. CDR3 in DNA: TGTGCCAGCTCCGTGACAGGGATGAACACTGAAGCTTTCTTT. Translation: CASSVTGMNTEAFF.